This TCR beta chain was profiled in a study of blood T cell repertoires in COVID-19. Study-level background: There were acute and convalescent COVID-19 samples, and they came from the United States, Italy and Spain. PBMCs, B-cell-depleted T cells, or T cells provided the cDNA or gDNA that made up the material.

In the authors' workflow: Amplification from reference gene primers served as the basis for estimated nucleated cell counts. Produced via immunoSEQ multiplex PCR; TCRdb's table is partial and in-frame only. That table furnishes V, J and clone size, whereas the DNA furnished D and trimming. The top ten clones hold about 2.6% of a sample with about 170,000 clones, about 86% of them seen once. This CDR3 is 14 amino acids long. Germline loops: CDR1 MDHEN, CDR2 SYDVKM. Trimming took 3 bases from V and 5 from J; bases not matched to a gene: 4. This TCR derives from a human donor with acute or convalescent COVID-19. The donor label of this sample is uncertain. The chain links TRBV28 to TRBJ1-1; 9 bases map to TRBD1. Sequenced sample: peripheral blood. CDR3: CASSFGTGRTEAFF. In nucleotides, the CDR3 is TGTGCCAGCAGTTTCGGGACAGGGAGAACTGAAGCTTTCTTT.